Shown below are 27 T cell receptor beta chains from a single sample sequenced in a study of blood T cell repertoires in COVID-19 (dated by TCRdb to 2018 to 2021). The method was the immunoSEQ multiplex PCR assay. Sourced from immuneACCESS, this table was stored by TCRdb with only in-frame sequences that have V and J called. A share of the clones is absent; for the studies checked, an unresolved V gene accounts for under half, and the remainder has no known explanation. Present in this sample are over 80,000 clones, 90% of which were seen just once. The ten largest clones take up approximately 1.7% of the sample. The sequenced material came from peripheral blood. Receptors originate from a man aged 60 to 75 with acute or convalescent COVID-19.

The V call is TRBV27, the J call TRBJ2-3; 11 bases line up with TRBD1. The length of the CDR3 is 15 residues. V lost 6 bases, J lost 4 bases, and 6 bases stayed unmatched. CDR1 and CDR2 (germline): MNHEY, SMNVEV (reference sequence). The CDR3 protein is CASSPGTGGSDTQYF. The CDR3 DNA reads as TGTGCCAGCAGCCCAGGGACAGGGGGTTCAGATACGCAGTATTTT.

The chain couples TRBV19 to TRBJ2-7, with TRBD2 matching 10 bases. The CDR3 loop spans 13 amino acids. CDR1 is LNHDA and CDR2 is SQIVND in the germline V gene (reference sequence). V lost 7 bases, J lost 6 bases, and 6 bases stayed unmatched. The CDR3 loop is CASNWVAGGEQYF. The CDR3 DNA sequence: TGTGCCAGTAACTGGGTAGCGGGAGGCGAGCAGTACTTC. The full variable domain, completed using reference TRBV19 and TRBJ2-7, is DGGITQSPKYLFRKEGQNVTLSCEQNLNHDAMYWYRQDPGQGLRLIYYSQIVNDFQKGDIAEGYSVSREKKESFPLTVTSAQKNPTAFYLCASNWVAGGEQYFGPGTRLTVT.

The chain couples TRBV5-4 to TRBJ2-1; D ambiguous. The CDR3 is made up of 15 amino acids. Deletions cut 5 bases from V and 4 bases from J, with 16 bases between. The germline CDR1 and CDR2 sequences are SGHNT and YYREEE (reference sequence). The CDR3 spells CASREDSPIYNEQFF. The CDR3 nucleotides read TGTGCCAGCAGAGAAGACTCCCCCATATACAATGAGCAGTTCTTC.

This chain connects TRBV10-3 to TRBJ2-7; possible D gene TRBD2, 5 bases. Germline V gene lookup returns CDR1 ENHRY and CDR2 SYGVKD. V shed 0 bases and J shed 6 bases, with 9 bases lying between them. The CDR3 consists of 13 residues. Here the CDR3 reads CAISESTISEQYF. The CDR3 DNA follows: TGTGCCATCAGTGAGTCGACTATTTCCGAGCAGTACTTC.

V usage is TRBV27 and J usage is TRBJ2-7; D uncertain. Trimming cost V 4 bases and J 0 bases, with 7 bases left between them. Per germline, CDR1 MNHEY and CDR2 SMNVEV (reference sequence). This CDR3 is 13 amino acids long. The CDR3 nucleotides read TGTGCCAGCAGTTGGGCAGTCTCCTACGAGCAGTACTTC. This codes for CASSWAVSYEQYF.

The chain employs TRBV5-1 and TRBJ2-3; TRBD2 agrees at 14 bases. Trimming took 4 bases from V and 3 from J; bases not matched to a gene: 4. The CDR3 sequence is 16 residues long. Germline V lookup: CDR1 SGHRS, CDR2 YFSETQ. In nucleotides, the CDR3 is TGCGCCAGCAGCATAGGGACTAGCGGGAGTACAGATACGCAGTATTTT. This encodes CASSIGTSGSTDTQYF.

The chain combines TRBV7-9 with TRBJ2-3; 7 bases line up with TRBD2. Germline values: CDR1 SEHNR, CDR2 FQNEAQ (reference sequence). V was clipped by 2 bases and J by 1 base; unmatched bases: 0. CDR3 length equals 14 residues. Here the CDR3 DNA reads TGTGCCAGCAGCTTAACTAGCGGCACAGATACGCAGTATTTT. Its protein is CASSLTSGTDTQYF.

This clone has only one observation. V is TRBV5-6 and J is TRBJ1-2; the D is unclear. Germline CDR1 and CDR2: SGHDT and YYEEEE. The CDR3 is 14 residues long. The V gene lost 0 bases and the J gene lost 0 bases, with 6 bases spanning the gap. In nucleotides, the CDR3 is TGTGCCAGCAGCTTGGGCACAGCTAACTATGGCTACACCTTC. Its protein is CASSLGTANYGYTF.

This clone was observed a single time. The V gene is TRBV6-5, the J gene TRBJ1-2; TRBD1 is a possible D gene (5 bases). CDR1 is MNHEY and CDR2 is SVGAGI in the germline V gene. The CDR3 extends over 15 amino acids. The V end lost 4 bases, the J end lost 4 bases, and 16 bases lay between the germline ends. Here the CDR3 DNA reads TGTGCCAGCAGTTCAGGGCAGGGAGGGATCTATGGCTACACCTTC. It yields the protein CASSSGQGGIYGYTF.

The chain couples TRBV7-2 to TRBJ2-4, with D tentatively TRBD1 (6 bases). CDR3 length: 13 amino acids. Between the trimmed V and J ends, which lost 1 base and 5 bases, there was a span of 6 bases. Germline V gene sequence: CDR1 SGHTA, CDR2 FQGNSA. The CDR3 reads CASSLGTENIQYF. The CDR3 DNA sequence: TGTGCCAGCAGCTTAGGGACAGAAAACATTCAGTACTTC.

The chain recombines TRBV6-2 or TRBV6-3 with TRBJ2-3, with 12 nucleotides matching TRBD2. From germline, CDR1 is MNHEY and CDR2 SVGEGT. After removal of 2 bases from V and 2 bases from J, the junction contained 5 bases not matched to a gene. The CDR3 runs 17 residues. The CDR3 nucleotides are TGTGCCAGCAGTTACCCGACTAGCGGGAGTTTCACAGATACGCAGTATTTT. Protein sequence: CASSYPTSGSFTDTQYF.

V usage is TRBV3-1 (or the pseudogene TRBV3-2) and J usage is TRBJ2-5; the D is unclear. This CDR3 region has 14 residues. CDR1 and CDR2 (germline): LGHDT, YNNKEL (reference sequence). V shed 4 bases and J shed 2 bases, with 11 bases lying between them. The CDR3 coding sequence is TGTGCCAGCAGCCCCGATACGGTGCAAGAGACCCAGTACTTC. Its protein is CASSPDTVQETQYF.

This chain joins TRBV28 and TRBJ1-2; 7 nucleotides agree with TRBD1. From germline, CDR1 is MDHEN and CDR2 SYDVKM. There are 14 residues in the CDR3. Trimming at V came to 7 bases and at J to 3 bases, leaving 8 bases not matched to a gene. Here the CDR3 reads CASNTPGQYYGYTF. The CDR3 region has the DNA TGTGCCAGCAACACGCCGGGACAGTACTATGGCTACACCTTC.

This sequence joins TRBV25-1 and TRBJ1-2; possible D gene TRBD1, 5 bases. The V and J ends lost 4 bases and 5 bases respectively, with 11 bases between them. CDR1 is MGHDK and CDR2 is SYGVNS in the germline V gene. CDR3 length: 13 amino acids. This CDR3 is CASSVEEGYGYTF. DNA of the CDR3: TGTGCCAGCAGTGTAGAGGAGGGGTATGGCTACACCTTC.

This clone appeared once. The chain employs TRBV6-2 or TRBV6-3 and TRBJ2-5; 16 bases align to TRBD2. J was trimmed by 4 bases and V by 3 bases; bases with no gene match: 5. Per the germline V gene, CDR1 is MNHEY and CDR2 is SVGEGT. The CDR3 has 17 amino acids. The CDR3 bases are TGTGCCAGCAGTTATGGGACTAGCGGGAGGGCCCTAGAGACCCAGTACTTC. Translating it yields CASSYGTSGRALETQYF.

The chain has TRBV19 and TRBJ1-1; D is possibly TRBD1 (5 bases). The CDR3 length is 14 residues. Germline loops: CDR1 LNHDA, CDR2 SQIVND (reference sequence). The germline V and J ends were trimmed by 2 bases and 1 base, with 8 bases remaining between them. The CDR3 spells CASSIYDRNTEAFF. In DNA form, the CDR3 reads TGTGCCAGTAGTATATATGACAGGAACACTGAAGCTTTCTTT.

This clone was counted a few times. This chain uses TRBV5-5 with TRBJ1-3; possibly TRBD1 for D (6 bases). The CDR3 is 15 residues long. Germline loops: CDR1 SGHKS, CDR2 YYEKEE (reference sequence). V was pared by 1 base and J by 2 bases, with 10 bases between. CDR3 nucleotides: TGTGCCAGCAGCTTGCGACAGGCGGCTGGAAACACCATATATTTT. It encodes CASSLRQAAGNTIYF.

The chain has TRBV24-1 and TRBJ2-2, with 7 bases fitting TRBD1. J was trimmed by 6 bases and V by 5 bases; bases with no gene match: 2. This CDR3 has 13 residues. Germline values: CDR1 KGHDR, CDR2 SFDVKD. DNA of the CDR3: TGTGCCACCAGTGTTAGGGGGCCCGGGGAGCTGTTTTTT. Encoded protein: CATSVRGPGELFF.

The V and J genes are TRBV9 and TRBJ2-1, with D perhaps matching TRBD2 (5 bases). The CDR3 spans 17 residues. Trimming cost V 0 bases and J 0 bases, with 13 bases left between them. Looked up from germline, CDR1 is SGDLS and CDR2 is YYNGEE. The CDR3 DNA sequence: TGTGCCAGCAGCGTAGTTGGTAGCGAAAGCTCCTACAATGAGCAGTTCTTC. This translates into CASSVVGSESSYNEQFF.

The V and J genes are TRBV20-1 and TRBJ1-5; D ambiguous. This CDR3 comprises 13 residues. V shed 3 bases and J shed 1 base, with 7 bases lying between them. The V gene's germline CDR1 is DFQATT and CDR2 SNEGSKA (reference sequence). CDR3 residues: CSASRRSNQPQHF. For the CDR3, the DNA is TGCAGTGCTAGTAGGAGGAGCAATCAGCCCCAGCATTTT.

This clone was counted only a few times. An end of the junction does not agree with germline; a read error may underlie this. V and J are TRBV10-3 and TRBJ1-4; unclear D gene. Germline V gene data show CDR1 as ENHRY and CDR2 as SYGVKD. The CDR3 has 13 residues. The CDR3 DNA reads as TGTGCCATCAGTGAGCCGAGGGCCAGGCCCGAGGTTTTT. This encodes CAISEPRARPEVF.

In its sample, this clone was seen once. V usage is TRBV6-5 and J usage is TRBJ2-6; 7 nucleotides line up with TRBD1. The junction had 5 bases not matched to a gene; V was cut back by 2 bases and J by 7 bases. The germline V gene encodes CDR1 MNHEY and CDR2 SVGAGI. The CDR3 consists of 15 residues. CDR3 protein: CASSYEGGAANVLTF. DNA of the CDR3: TGTGCCAGCAGTTACGAAGGGGGCGCTGCCAACGTCCTGACTTTC.

The rearrangement uses TRBV29-1 and TRBJ1-1; 7 nucleotides agree with TRBD1. V gave up 6 bases and J gave up 1 base; unmatched junction bases: 5. Germline CDR1 SQVTM, CDR2 ANQGSEA. This CDR3 has 13 amino acids. The CDR3 here is CSVPGQPNTEAFF. The DNA for the CDR3 is TGCAGCGTCCCGGGACAGCCGAACACTGAAGCTTTCTTT.

The chain employs TRBV7-9 and TRBJ1-1; D gene uncertain. Germline V gives CDR1 SEHNR, CDR2 FQNEAQ (reference sequence). V was pared by 5 bases and J by 11 bases, with 15 bases between. The CDR3 totals 12 residues. CDR3 sequence (DNA): TGTGCCAGCAGCGTCGGACTCACGGGGGCTTTCTTT. It specifies CASSVGLTGAFF.

This clone showed up just once. The chain is built from TRBV7-8 and TRBJ1-1; D is unresolved. The CDR3 runs to 15 residues. Germline V CDR1 and CDR2: SGHVS, FQNEAQ. V lost 5 bases, J lost 4 bases, and 17 bases lay in between. DNA for the CDR3: TGTGCCAGCAGCCTAGACGAGGGAGGGCGCACTGAAGCTTTCTTT. This sequence encodes CASSLDEGGRTEAFF.

This rearrangement joins TRBV2 to TRBJ1-1, with a possible D match to TRBD1 (6 bases). Germline V gene lookup returns CDR1 SNHLY and CDR2 FYNNEI. The CDR3 has 13 amino acids. The ends were cut back, 5 bases at V and 1 base at J, with 8 bases in the middle. This CDR3 is CASSLQGNTEAFF. Written as DNA, the CDR3 is TGTGCCAGCAGTTTACAGGGGAACACTGAAGCTTTCTTT.

The CDR3 region is CASSDTSGRNQYF. For the CDR3, the DNA is TGTGCCAGCAGTGATACTAGCGGGAGGAACCAGTACTTC. The chain is built from TRBV2 and TRBJ2-5; TRBD2 aligns across 12 bases. Germline V gene lookup returns CDR1 SNHLY and CDR2 FYNNEI. This CDR3 is 13 amino acids long. Trimming took 3 bases from V and 10 from J; bases not matched to a gene: 3.